This TCR beta chain is drawn from a study of OX40 agonist ivuxolimab in advanced cancers. Germline CDR1 and CDR2: MNHNY and SVGAGI (reference sequence). The CDR3 is 14 amino acids. V was pared by 5 bases and J by 7 bases, with 9 bases of the junction left unmatched. The assay was immunoSEQ multiplex PCR, and TCRdb's table has in-frame clones only and misses some. The repertoire has tens of thousands of clones, around four fifths of them found once; the top ten carry more than 1%. The TCR comes from an adult with an advanced solid tumor such as melanoma, head and neck, liver or kidney cancer. The rearrangement links TRBV6-6 to TRBJ1-2, with 8 bases matching TRBD1. Specimen: CD4+ or CD8+ T cells sorted from blood, collected in a trial of the OX40 agonist ivuxolimab. Written as DNA, the CDR3 is TGTGCCAGCAGTAGAAATCAGGGGGCGCGTGGCTACACCTTC. It yields the protein CASSRNQGARGYTF.